What follows are 13 T cell receptor beta chains derived from one specimen sequenced in a study of graft-versus-host responses after intestinal transplantation. These receptors have no identified antigens. The protocol was immunoSEQ multiplex PCR, while the TCRdb copy is restricted to in-frame clones and leaves out a portion. The repertoire has about 47,000 clones, 85% to 95% of them found once; the top ten carry under 0.25%. The specimen was unstimulated CD8+ T cells sorted from spleen or lymph node cells, collected before transplant. The receptors stem from a human donor who was the organ donor for an intestinal transplant.

The count of this clone is one. The chain joins TRBV18 to TRBJ2-2, with a tentative D call TRBD2 (5 bases). Germline V CDR1 and CDR2: KGHSH, LQKENI. The CDR3 is made up of 20 amino acids. Deletions cut 0 bases from V and 5 bases from J, with 25 bases between. CDR3 DNA sequence: TGTGCCAGCTCACCACCGGCAGACATTGGGGAGAACATAGAAACCGGGGAGCTGTTTTTT. This gives the protein CASSPPADIGENIETGELFF.

This clone was detected only once. The DNA of the CDR3 is TGTGCCAGCAGCTATCAGGGGGGTGGAGACGAAGCTTTCTTT. It specifies CASSYQGGGDEAFF. V is TRBV7-8 and J is TRBJ1-1; the match to TRBD1 covers 7 bases. J was trimmed by 8 bases and V by 4 bases; bases with no gene match: 10. Germline V gene sequence: CDR1 SGHVS, CDR2 FQNEAQ. The CDR3 loop spans 14 amino acids.

The chain combines TRBV29-1 with TRBJ2-3; 8 nucleotides match TRBD1. Germline V gene lookup returns CDR1 SQVTM and CDR2 ANQGSEA. V lost 1 base, J lost 11 bases, and 11 bases stayed unmatched. This CDR3 region has 14 residues. The CDR3 sequence: CSVEATLGQGGQYF. The CDR3 DNA reads as TGCAGCGTTGAAGCCACACTCGGACAGGGTGGGCAGTATTTT.

The V and J genes are TRBV30 and TRBJ2-2; D is ambiguous. V was shortened by 2 bases and J by 0 bases, with 10 bases between the two germline ends. This CDR3 has 15 amino acids. Germline V gives CDR1 GTSNPN, CDR2 SVGIG (reference sequence). Written as DNA, the CDR3 is TGTGCCTGGAGTCCCCCAGAGACGAACACCGGGGAGCTGTTTTTT. This translates into CAWSPPETNTGELFF.

The gene calls are TRBV7-2 and TRBJ1-6, with D unclear. V lost 2 bases and J lost 9, with 14 bases in between. This CDR3 has 15 amino acids. In germline, CDR1 is SGHTA, CDR2 FQGNSA. CDR3 coding DNA: TGTGCCAGCAGCTTAAGGACCGGGAGCATTTCACCCCTCCACTTT. The encoded protein is CASSLRTGSISPLHF.

The chain joins TRBV7-9 to TRBJ2-5, with D possibly TRBD2 on 5 matching bases. Germline V gives CDR1 SEHNR, CDR2 FQNEAQ (reference sequence). V was shortened by 5 bases and J by 4 bases, with 14 bases between the two germline ends. This CDR3 is built from 14 residues. The CDR3 nucleotides are TGTGCCAGCAGCGTGAACAGCGGCCCAGAGACCCAGTACTTC. Translating it yields CASSVNSGPETQYF.

The V and J genes are TRBV4-1 and TRBJ2-7, with 8 nucleotides matching TRBD1. CDR1 is MGHRA, CDR2 YSYEKL, per germline. V was pared by 2 bases and J by 3 bases, with 9 bases of the junction left unmatched. The CDR3 consists of 16 residues. The CDR3 coding sequence is TGCGCCAGCAGCCAACTGACAGGGGACCTATTCTACGAGCAGTACTTC. Amino acid sequence: CASSQLTGDLFYEQYF.

This chain joins TRBV5-6 and TRBJ2-1; 10 nucleotides agree with TRBD1. CDR1 is SGHDT, CDR2 YYEEEE, per germline. CDR3 length equals 15 residues. V shed 3 bases and J 3 bases; nucleotides not matched to a gene: 3. CDR3 in DNA: TGTGCCAGCAGCTGGGGGACAGGGGTCTACAATGAGCAGTTCTTC. Its translation: CASSWGTGVYNEQFF.

J is TRBJ2-5 and V is TRBV29-1, with 8 bases lining up with TRBD2. This CDR3 is 16 amino acids long. With 2 bases clipped from V and 5 bases from J, the junction kept 13 bases outside the gene matches. Germline assignment: CDR1 SQVTM and CDR2 ANQGSEA. The CDR3 is CSVESGWRGVMETQYF. The CDR3, as DNA: TGCAGCGTTGAATCAGGCTGGCGGGGGGTAATGGAGACCCAGTACTTC.

This sequence joins TRBV16 and TRBJ1-1, with a weak D call TRBD1 (5 bases). This CDR3 region has 15 residues. From germline, CDR1 is KGHSY and CDR2 FQNENV. V dropped 2 bases and J dropped 3 bases, with 13 bases sitting between them. In DNA form, the CDR3 reads TGTGCCAGCAGCCAACCCGGGACGGGGTACACTGAAGCTTTCTTT. Its translation: CASSQPGTGYTEAFF. Full variable domain (outside the CDR3, taken from reference TRBV16 and TRBJ1-1): GEEVAQTPKHLVRGEGQKAKLYCAPIKGHSYVFWYQQVLKNEFKFLISFQNENVFDETGMPKERFSAKCLPNSPCSLEIQATKLEDSAVYFCASSQPGTGYTEAFFGQGTRLTVV.

The rearrangement joins TRBV7-6 to TRBJ1-1; no definite D call. V lost 0 bases and J 6 bases, leaving 8 bases between the germline ends. There are 13 residues in the CDR3. Per germline, CDR1 SGHVS and CDR2 FNYEAQ. The CDR3 sequence is CASSLAEEAEAFF. The CDR3, as DNA: TGTGCCAGCAGCTTAGCCGAGGAGGCTGAAGCTTTCTTT.

The gene calls are TRBV4-1 and TRBJ1-1, with D possibly TRBD1 on 5 matching bases. Trimming pared 6 bases from V and 3 bases from J, leaving 17 bases between. Germline loops: CDR1 MGHRA, CDR2 YSYEKL. CDR3 length: 15 amino acids. CDR3 region: CASRLTPGVDTEAFF. The DNA of the CDR3 is TGCGCCAGCAGGTTAACGCCGGGGGTTGACACTGAAGCTTTCTTT.

V and J are TRBV10-3 and TRBJ1-1; weak D call: TRBD1 (5 bases). Germline CDR1 and CDR2: ENHRY and SYGVKD. Trimming pared 4 bases from V and 0 bases from J, leaving 9 bases between. This CDR3 comprises 14 residues. The CDR3 loop is CAISAGLMNTEAFF. For the CDR3, the DNA is TGTGCCATCAGTGCGGGACTGATGAACACTGAAGCTTTCTTT.